One and the same sample provided the 11 T cell receptor beta chains below, sequenced in a study of PD-1 blockade in classical Hodgkin lymphoma (dated by TCRdb to 2020 to 2022). Library creation used the immunoSEQ multiplex PCR assay. TCRdb stores this immuneACCESS table with in-frame sequences only. Part of the clones is absent; in the studies checked, under half of the shortfall reflects unresolved V genes, and no reason is known for the rest. The sample has over 85,000 clones on record, 90% to 95% of them singletons. Around 2% of the sample goes to the ten largest clones. The time point label on this specimen signifies: cycle 4 day 1 (C4D1), after more than 5 weeks of nivolumab. All trial patients had relapsed after autologous stem cell transplantation, with cohorts A, B and C differing in prior brentuximab vedotin exposure. Here the sequenced sample was peripheral blood mononuclear cells (PBMCs), taken before the fourth cycle of nivolumab. The receptor source for this set is a human donor with classical Hodgkin lymphoma.

The rearrangement joins TRBV19 to TRBJ2-3; perhaps TRBD2 as D (5 bases). The CDR3 consists of 14 residues. Trimming shortened V by 3 bases and J by 5 bases, and 12 bases separated the two germline ends. Germline V gene lookup returns CDR1 LNHDA and CDR2 SQIVND (reference sequence). The CDR3 reads CASSIGLAIDTQYF. The CDR3 coding sequence is TGTGCCAGTAGTATTGGGCTAGCAATAGATACGCAGTATTTT.

The chain uses TRBV7-9 and TRBJ2-3; 9 positions match TRBD1. CDR3 length equals 19 residues. The junction had 14 bases not matched to a gene; V was cut back by 1 base and J by 3 bases. Germline values: CDR1 SEHNR, CDR2 FQNEAQ (reference sequence). The DNA of the CDR3 is TGTGCCAGCAGCTTAGATTCGCCGGGACAGGGCCGCGAGACAGATACGCAGTATTTT. As protein: CASSLDSPGQGRETDTQYF. Full variable domain (outside the CDR3, taken from reference TRBV7-9 and TRBJ2-3): DTGVSQNPRHKITKRGQNVTFRCDPISEHNRLYWYRQTLGQGPEFLTYFQNEAQLEKSRLLSDRFSAERPKGSFSTLEIQRTEQGDSAMYLCASSLDSPGQGRETDTQYFGPGTRLTVL.

The CDR3 here is CASSSGTMGNEKLFF. CDR3 DNA: TGTGCCAGCAGTTCCGGGACGATGGGTAATGAAAAACTGTTTTTT. The genes are TRBV28 and TRBJ1-4, with D perhaps TRBD1 (5 bases). There are 15 residues in the CDR3. Trimming took 4 bases from V and 4 from J, leaving 13 bases between them. CDR1 is MDHEN and CDR2 is SYDVKM in the germline V gene.

The V call is TRBV18, the J call TRBJ2-1; D possibly corresponds to TRBD2 (6 bases). Germline V gives CDR1 KGHSH, CDR2 LQKENI. V lost 0 bases and J 5 bases, leaving 14 bases between the germline ends. The CDR3 is 16 residues long. The DNA for the CDR3 is TGTGCCAGCTCACCACCGGGCAGGACTAAGAACAATGAGCAGTTCTTC. Translation: CASSPPGRTKNNEQFF.

The chain links TRBV28 to TRBJ2-4; D unclear. Germline CDR1 is MDHEN and CDR2 is SYDVKM. The CDR3 extends over 17 amino acids. Trimming removed 6 bases at V and 1 base at J, with 19 bases between. The CDR3 reads CASSALILGVAKNIQYF. The CDR3 DNA sequence: TGTGCCAGCAGCGCACTTATCCTTGGGGTGGCCAAAAACATTCAGTACTTC.

The V call is TRBV5-1, the J call TRBJ2-3; D gene uncertain. The length of the CDR3 is 13 residues. V lost 1 base to trimming and J lost 2 bases, with 5 bases between them. The V gene's germline CDR1 is SGHRS and CDR2 YFSETQ. CDR3 DNA: TGCGCCAGCAGCTTGTGGGCCACAGATACGCAGTATTTT. Translation: CASSLWATDTQYF.

This rearrangement joins TRBV7-2 to TRBJ2-7, with D hard to call. The CDR3 covers 14 residues. The germline V gene encodes CDR1 SGHTA and CDR2 FQGNSA. The V and J ends lost 4 bases and 2 bases respectively, with 12 bases between them. The CDR3 nucleotides read TGTGCCAGCAGCTCACGTCAGGCAGCCTACGAGCAGTACTTC. This sequence encodes CASSSRQAAYEQYF.

This clone was counted a single time. V is TRBV18 and J is TRBJ2-1; the D gene could be TRBD1 or TRBD2 (5 bases each). The V end was cut by 0 bases, the J end by 0 bases, with 9 bases between. Germline V gives CDR1 KGHSH, CDR2 LQKENI. The CDR3 has 16 amino acids. The CDR3, as DNA: TGTGCCAGCTCACCACCCCGGGGCAGCTCCTACAATGAGCAGTTCTTC. Translation gives CASSPPRGSSYNEQFF.

The chain is built from TRBV19 and TRBJ2-1; TRBD1 is a possible D gene (6 bases). Between the trimmed V and J ends, which lost 3 bases and 2 bases, there was a span of 11 bases. Germline lookup yields CDR1 LNHDA and CDR2 SQIVND (reference sequence). This CDR3 has 15 amino acids. The CDR3 spells CASSMGQGTYNEQFF. CDR3 coding DNA: TGTGCCAGTAGTATGGGGCAGGGGACCTACAATGAGCAGTTCTTC.

V gene TRBV7-9 combines with J gene TRBJ1-4; D perhaps matches TRBD1 (6 bases). CDR3 length: 16 amino acids. Germline CDR1 reads SEHNR; CDR2 reads FQNEAQ (reference sequence). The germline V and J ends were trimmed by 3 bases and 2 bases, with 13 bases remaining between them. The CDR3 nucleotides are TGTGCCAGCAGCTTTAGACAGGCCGTGACTAATGAAAAACTGTTTTTT. Its translation is CASSFRQAVTNEKLFF.

This chain connects TRBV5-4 to TRBJ2-2; perhaps TRBD2 as D (6 bases). V was shortened by 10 bases and J by 2 bases, with 15 bases between the two germline ends. The V gene's germline CDR1 is SGHNT and CDR2 YYREEE (reference sequence). The CDR3 runs to 14 residues. In nucleotides, the CDR3 is TGTGCCTGGGGGGAGGACCCAAACACCGGGGAGCTGTTTTTT. Translating it yields CAWGEDPNTGELFF.